This T cell receptor (beta chain) was obtained from a study of shared clonotypes between healthy human individuals. Whole-study results and caveats: Rarefaction indicated that sorted-subset sequencing remained incomplete although depth was large. Sample collection involved blood only; tissue repertoires are likely different. An effect of sequencing depth on clonotype sharing among donors was expected.

Trimming took 0 bases from V and 5 from J; bases not matched to a gene: 13. This CDR3 has 18 residues. From germline, CDR1 is MGHRA and CDR2 YSYEKL. A remark on this clone: Its specificity is not known.

Profiling relied on immunoSEQ multiplex PCR, and the TCRdb table lists in-frame clones only, not all of them. Of about 2.4 million clones listed, 85% to 95% were seen once; the top ten hold under 0.15%. What was sequenced was naive CD4+ T cells sorted from blood. Subset indicated: CD45RA+ positively selected. The TCR sequence derives from a man aged 18 to 29 in good health. The chain links TRBV4-1 to TRBJ2-5; 9 bases fit TRBD1. CDR3 residues: CASSQDWDREGLGETQYF. In DNA, the CDR3 is TGCGCCAGCAGCCAAGATTGGGACAGGGAGGGCCTCGGGGAGACCCAGTACTTC.